The next 30 T cell receptor beta chains were all read from a single sample in a study of T-cell reconstitution after alpha-beta-depleted transplantation in children. This sample's TCRbeta library carried unique molecular identifier barcodes. A single record per CDR3 protein comes from TCRdb applying MiXCR to the PCR reads. The repertoire consists of 200,000 or so distinct CDR3 sequences, with roughly 6.3% occurring once and the leading ten covering just over 4.5%. Sequencing used PBMCs, obtained before TCRalphabeta/CD19-depleted stem cell transplant. These receptors originate from a girl under three years old with combined immunodeficiency, due to receive a stem cell transplant.

This clonotype was seen ten or more times. The chain joins TRBV12-5 to TRBJ2-2, with 11 positions matching TRBD1. Per the germline V gene, CDR1 is LGHNT and CDR2 is FRNRAP. This CDR3 comprises 18 residues. V lost 3 bases, J lost 5 bases, and 11 bases stayed unmatched. CDR3 sequence reads: CASGFGTGGWKETGELFF. The CDR3 nucleotides are TGTGCTAGTGGTTTTGGGACAGGGGGGTGGAAGGAAACCGGGGAGCTGTTTTTT. Using reference TRBV12-5 and TRBJ2-2 for the parts outside the CDR3, the full variable domain is DARVTQTPRHKVTEMGQEVTMRCQPILGHNTVFWYRQTMMQGLELLAYFRNRAPLDDSGMPKDRFSAEMPDATLATLKIQPSEPRDSAVYFCASGFGTGGWKETGELFFGEGSRLTVL.

The V call is TRBV20-1, the J call TRBJ2-7; no reliable D call. Germline CDR1 is DFQATT and CDR2 is SNEGSKA (reference sequence). CDR3 length: 11 amino acids. V was shortened by 5 bases and J by 3 bases, with 8 bases between the two germline ends. CDR3 bases: TGCAGTGCTTGTAGGGTCTACGAGCAGTACTTC. It yields the protein CSACRVYEQYF.

This clonotype showed up many times. The chain links TRBV5-1 to TRBJ2-7, with a tentative D call TRBD1 (6 bases). The CDR3 is made up of 15 amino acids. With 0 bases removed from V and 1 base from J, the gap between germline ends came to 11 bases. Germline V gene sequence: CDR1 SGHRS, CDR2 YFSETQ. The CDR3 loop is CASSLAQGYSYEQYF. The CDR3 DNA reads TGCGCCAGCAGCTTGGCTCAGGGGTATTCCTACGAGCAGTACTTC. The variable domain in full, with the rest retrieved from reference TRBV5-1 and TRBJ2-7, is KAGVTQTPRYLIKTRGQQVTLSCSPISGHRSVSWYQQTPGQGLQFLFEYFSETQRNKGNFPGRFSGRQFSNSRSEMNVSTLELGDSALYLCASSLAQGYSYEQYFGPGTRLTVT.

Ten or more counts support this clonotype. The chain combines TRBV7-6 with TRBJ2-3; D might be TRBD2 (7 bases). Per the germline V gene, CDR1 is SGHVS and CDR2 is FNYEAQ. The CDR3 extends over 14 amino acids. V was trimmed by 4 bases and J by 3 bases, leaving 11 bases between them. CDR3: CASSSGGPTDTQYF. The CDR3 coding sequence is TGTGCCAGCAGCTCGGGGGGCCCGACAGATACGCAGTATTTT. Together with reference TRBV7-6 and TRBJ2-3, the CDR3 gives the full variable domain: GAGVSQSPRYKVTKRGQDVALRCDPISGHVSLYWYRQALGQGPEFLTYFNYEAQQDKSGLPNDRFSAERPEGSISTLTIQRTEQRDSAMYRCASSSGGPTDTQYFGPGTRLTVL.

This clonotype was observed at least ten times. The rearrangement joins TRBV5-1 to TRBJ2-7; TRBD1 matches at 7 bases. This CDR3 spans 16 amino acids. V was pared by 0 bases and J by 2 bases, with 8 bases of the junction left unmatched. CDR1 and CDR2 (germline): SGHRS, YFSETQ. The CDR3 bases are TGCGCCAGCAGCTTGGCCCCTGACAGGGTTCCCTACGAGCAGTACTTC. Its translation is CASSLAPDRVPYEQYF. Filled out from reference TRBV5-1 and TRBJ2-7, the complete variable domain reads KAGVTQTPRYLIKTRGQQVTLSCSPISGHRSVSWYQQTPGQGLQFLFEYFSETQRNKGNFPGRFSGRQFSNSRSEMNVSTLELGDSALYLCASSLAPDRVPYEQYFGPGTRLTVT.

This clonotype was detected many times. The rearrangement uses TRBV20-1 and TRBJ2-5, with a tentative D call TRBD2 (5 bases). V was trimmed by 1 base and J by 5 bases, leaving 17 bases between them. The CDR3 spans 15 residues. Germline V CDR1 and CDR2: DFQATT, SNEGSKA (reference sequence). In DNA, the CDR3 is TGCAGTGCTAGAGCACTGGCGGACTCCCAGGAGACCCAGTACTTC. Amino acid sequence: CSARALADSQETQYF.

The chain employs TRBV6-2 or TRBV6-3 and TRBJ1-6; a possible D gene is TRBD1 (5 bases). V lost 5 bases and J 0 bases, leaving 14 bases between the germline ends. CDR1 MNHEY and CDR2 SVGEGT come from the germline V gene. The CDR3 consists of 17 residues. The CDR3 DNA follows: TGTGCCAGCAGTGCGGGACCTTGGAGCTCCTATAATTCACCCCTCCACTTT. Translation gives CASSAGPWSSYNSPLHF.

Ten or more counts support this clonotype. The chain has TRBV24-1 and TRBJ2-1; 9 bases map to TRBD1. The CDR3 is made up of 14 amino acids. The V gene end was trimmed by 0 bases and the J gene end by 10 bases; junction bases not matched to a gene: 3. The germline V gene encodes CDR1 KGHDR and CDR2 SFDVKD. CDR3 DNA: TGTGCCACCAGTGATTTGACAGGGGGCACGGAGCAGTTCTTC. Translated, it gives CATSDLTGGTEQFF.

The CDR3, as DNA: TGCGCCAGCAGCCAAGATTTATATACAGGGTGGGGTGGCTACACCTTC. The encoded protein is CASSQDLYTGWGGYTF. V is TRBV4-3 and J is TRBJ1-2; the D gene is possibly TRBD1 (6 bases). The CDR3 consists of 16 residues. Per germline, CDR1 LGHNA and CDR2 YSLEER. V lost 0 bases to trimming and J lost 7 bases, with 18 bases between them.

In its sample, this clonotype was seen many times. The chain employs TRBV28 and TRBJ2-5, with no clear D. Per the germline V gene, CDR1 is MDHEN and CDR2 is SYDVKM. With 4 bases removed from V and 6 bases from J, the gap between germline ends came to 9 bases. The CDR3 spans 12 residues. The CDR3 loop reads CASSSSFQTQYF. The CDR3 region has the DNA TGTGCCAGCAGTTCGTCTTTTCAGACCCAGTACTTC.

A few counts support this clonotype. This could be a read error, since a much larger clone is one nucleotide away. The chain joins TRBV5-6 to TRBJ2-2, with D unresolved. The CDR3 loop spans 13 amino acids. Per the germline V gene, CDR1 is SGHDT and CDR2 is YYEEEE. The DNA for the CDR3 is TGTGCCAGCCTCGTCCTGAACACCCGGGAGCTGTTTTTT. Protein: CASLVLNTRELFF.

The sample holds many counts of this clonotype. The chain employs TRBV12-3 or TRBV12-4 and TRBJ2-2, with TRBD2 matching 9 bases. The CDR3 sequence is 16 residues long. The ends lost 5 bases at V and 7 bases at J; junction bases unmatched: 11. Here the CDR3 reads CASSPLAGGVVGELFF. In DNA, the CDR3 is TGTGCCAGCAGTCCCCTGGCGGGGGGGGTGGTCGGGGAGCTGTTTTTT.

The chain employs TRBV5-6 and TRBJ2-1; no firm D call. From germline, CDR1 is SGHDT and CDR2 YYEEEE. This CDR3 contains 15 residues. With 0 bases removed from V and 4 bases from J, the gap between germline ends came to 11 bases. The CDR3, as DNA: TGTGCCAGCAGCTTGGTACCGTCTACATACAATGAGCAGTTCTTC. It encodes CASSLVPSTYNEQFF.

The chain uses TRBV14 and TRBJ2-7; 8 nucleotides agree with TRBD2. Germline V gene sequence: CDR1 SGHDN, CDR2 FVKESK. Trimming at V came to 4 bases and at J to 4 bases, leaving 9 bases not matched to a gene. The CDR3 has 15 amino acids. This chain's CDR3 is CASSRGAGATYEQYF. The CDR3 nucleotides are TGTGCCAGCAGCCGGGGAGCGGGGGCTACATACGAGCAGTACTTC.

This clonotype has at least ten counts. The V call is TRBV28, the J call TRBJ2-7; 12 bases agree with TRBD2. The CDR3 contains 18 residues. The ends lost 1 base at V and 3 bases at J; junction bases unmatched: 10. Looked up from germline, CDR1 is MDHEN and CDR2 is SYDVKM. The CDR3 is CASSLFPYGLAGNYEQYF. The CDR3 nucleotides are TGTGCCAGCAGTTTATTTCCATATGGACTAGCGGGAAACTACGAGCAGTACTTC.

The genes are TRBV6-5 and TRBJ2-7; 8 nucleotides agree with TRBD1. This CDR3 region has 12 residues. Germline V CDR1 and CDR2: MNHEY, SVGAGI. Trimming took 6 bases from V and 10 from J; bases not matched to a gene: 8. DNA of the CDR3: TGTGCCAGCAGGACAGGGGTGGAGAACCAGTACTTC. Its translation: CASRTGVENQYF.

This clonotype has a count of ten or more. The chain uses TRBV11-3 and TRBJ2-7, with TRBD1 identical over 7 bases. Trimming cost V 6 bases and J 1 base; bases outside gene matches: 9. Germline assignment: CDR1 SGHNT and CDR2 YENEEA. This CDR3 spans 15 amino acids. This CDR3 reads CASRPYRGSSYEQYF. The CDR3 DNA sequence: TGTGCCAGCAGGCCGTACAGGGGATCGTCCTACGAGCAGTACTTC.

The chain employs TRBV12-3 or TRBV12-4 and TRBJ2-3; D is undetermined. CDR3 size: 12 residues. Deletions cut 3 bases from V and 5 bases from J, with 6 bases between. CDR3 sequence (DNA): TGTGCCAGCAGTTTTTCGGGAGATACGCAGTATTTT. It translates to CASSFSGDTQYF.

The sample holds a few counts of this clonotype. This chain uses TRBV20-1 with TRBJ2-3; 14 bases are a match to TRBD2. The V gene's germline CDR1 is DFQATT and CDR2 SNEGSKA (reference sequence). Trimming at V came to 0 bases and at J to 7 bases, leaving 12 bases not matched to a gene. The CDR3 has 18 amino acids. The CDR3 sequence: CSARERKTSGRAMNTQYF. In nucleotides, the CDR3 is TGCAGTGCTAGAGAAAGGAAGACTAGCGGGAGGGCCATGAATACGCAGTATTTT.

The J gene is TRBJ2-4, the V gene TRBV4-3, with a possible D match to TRBD2 (6 bases). The CDR3 covers 17 residues. Trimming removed 1 base from V and 0 bases from J, with 13 bases in between. Germline V gene data show CDR1 as LGHNA and CDR2 as YSLEER. The CDR3 reads CASSQGAGSLAKNIQYF. CDR3 sequence (DNA): TGCGCCAGCAGCCAAGGGGCGGGATCCCTAGCCAAAAACATTCAGTACTTC.

This clonotype was seen many times. The chain has TRBV12-3 or TRBV12-4 and TRBJ2-1; D remains unclear. CDR3 length: 14 amino acids. Trimming removed 5 bases at V and 3 bases at J, with 11 bases between. The DNA of the CDR3 is TGTGCCAGCAGTCTAGACTGGATCTACAATGAGCAGTTCTTC. It is translated as CASSLDWIYNEQFF.

This clonotype was picked up many times. The chain combines TRBV7-2 with TRBJ2-3; no firm D call. V was shortened by 1 base and J by 2 bases, with 7 bases between the two germline ends. Germline V gene sequence: CDR1 SGHTA, CDR2 FQGNSA. The CDR3 has 14 amino acids. In DNA, the CDR3 is TGTGCCAGCAGCTTAGGTAGACTCACAGATACGCAGTATTTT. It translates to CASSLGRLTDTQYF.

This clonotype was detected many times. Here the CDR3 DNA reads TGTGCCAGCAGTTCGGGGGCCAGCACAGATACGCAGTATTTT. Translating gives CASSSGASTDTQYF. The chain employs TRBV7-3 and TRBJ2-3; the D gene could be TRBD1 or TRBD2 (6 bases each). The ends were cut back, 6 bases at V and 0 bases at J, with 10 bases in the middle. CDR3 length: 14 residues. Germline CDR1 SGHTA, CDR2 FQGTGA.

Many counts were recorded for this clonotype. The CDR3 protein is CASSLLTYPSTDTQYF. The CDR3 coding sequence is TGTGCCAGCAGCCTACTGACATATCCTAGCACAGATACGCAGTATTTT. V and J are TRBV5-4 and TRBJ2-3, with D uncertain. The CDR3 contains 16 residues. From germline, CDR1 is SGHNT and CDR2 YYREEE (reference sequence). The ends were cut back, 4 bases at V and 0 bases at J, with 15 bases in the middle.

This clonotype was picked up many times. The CDR3 DNA is TGCAGCGTTCCGGGACAGGGCGATTACAATGAGCAGTTCTTC. Encoded protein: CSVPGQGDYNEQFF. The rearrangement links TRBV29-1 to TRBJ2-1; 9 bases fit TRBD1. Trimming at V came to 5 bases and at J to 4 bases, leaving 6 bases not matched to a gene. The CDR3 extends over 14 amino acids. The germline CDR1 and CDR2 sequences are SQVTM and ANQGSEA.

This clonotype was detected many times. The chain recombines TRBV24-1 with TRBJ2-1; TRBD1 is a possible D gene (5 bases). Trimming shortened V by 7 bases and J by 6 bases, and 12 bases separated the two germline ends. CDR1 and CDR2 from the germline V gene are KGHDR and SFDVKD. CDR3 length: 13 amino acids. The CDR3, as DNA: TGTGCCACCAGGCAGGGTGGGGTCAATGAGCAGTTCTTC. It codes for CATRQGGVNEQFF.

This clonotype was detected many times. This CDR3 reads CASSLKGVGGFPGYEQYF. Here the CDR3 DNA reads TGTGCCAGCAGTTTAAAGGGGGTGGGGGGATTTCCCGGTTACGAGCAGTACTTC. The chain employs TRBV27 and TRBJ2-7; D may be TRBD1 or TRBD2 (6 bases each). This CDR3 spans 18 amino acids. Germline V lookup: CDR1 MNHEY, CDR2 SMNVEV (reference sequence). V lost 2 bases to trimming and J lost 4 bases, with 24 bases between them.

This clonotype was seen repeatedly, ten times or more. CDR3 sequence: CASRAGKTDTQYF. In DNA, the CDR3 is TGTGCCAGCAGAGCGGGGAAAACAGATACGCAGTATTTT. The rearrangement links TRBV12-3 or TRBV12-4 to TRBJ2-3; the match to TRBD2 covers 7 bases. This CDR3 is 13 amino acids long. Unmatched junction bases numbered 3, after V lost 6 bases and J lost 3 bases.

The sample holds many counts of this clonotype. The chain employs TRBV10-3 and TRBJ1-6; D is possibly TRBD1 (6 bases). This CDR3 has 10 residues. Germline assignment: CDR1 ENHRY and CDR2 SYGVKD. Trimming cost V 9 bases and J 14 bases, with 11 bases left between them. CDR3 sequence reads: CAMGRGTLHF. CDR3 nucleotide sequence: TGTGCCATGGGAAGGGGGACCCTCCACTTT.

There are many counts of this clonotype. The CDR3 bases are TGTGCCAGCAGCTTAGCCCCTGAAGCTTTCTTT. Amino acid sequence: CASSLAPEAFF. The V call is TRBV7-9, the J call TRBJ1-1, with D unresolved. The CDR3 loop spans 11 amino acids. CDR1 SEHNR and CDR2 FQNEAQ come from the germline V gene (reference sequence). V was clipped by 0 bases and J by 6 bases, with 2 bases between them.